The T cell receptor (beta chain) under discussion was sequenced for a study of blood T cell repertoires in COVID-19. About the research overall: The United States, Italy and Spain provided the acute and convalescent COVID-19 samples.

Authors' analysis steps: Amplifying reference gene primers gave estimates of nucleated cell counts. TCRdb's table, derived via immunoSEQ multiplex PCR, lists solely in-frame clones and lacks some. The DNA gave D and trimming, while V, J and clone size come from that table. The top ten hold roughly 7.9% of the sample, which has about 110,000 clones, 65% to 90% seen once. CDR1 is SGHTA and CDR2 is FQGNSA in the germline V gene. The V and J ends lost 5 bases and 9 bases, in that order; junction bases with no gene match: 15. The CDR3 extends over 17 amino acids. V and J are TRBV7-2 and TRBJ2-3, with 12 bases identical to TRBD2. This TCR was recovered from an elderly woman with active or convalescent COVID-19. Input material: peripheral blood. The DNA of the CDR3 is TGTGCCAGCAGCCTTGGACTAGCGGGAAGGGATGGCAGGACGCAGTATTTT. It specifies CASSLGLAGRDGRTQYF.